The 31 T cell receptor beta chains in this list originate from one sample, sequenced in a study of T-cell memory formation after mild COVID-19. In TCRdb, the 5' RACE reads were re-called with MiXCR into one record per CDR3 protein. Of hundreds of thousands of distinct CDR3 sequences listed, about 17% were seen once; the top ten hold approximately 3.5%. The sample was PBMCs or a T cell subset sorted from them (not recorded which). The origin of the receptors is a man aged 18 to 30 who had mild COVID-19 (a few samples of this study predate the infection). Cell type and time point are not known.

This clonotype was seen more than once but under ten times. The chain is built from TRBV7-2 and TRBJ2-5; no definite D call. Germline CDR1 SGHTA, CDR2 FQGNSA. The CDR3 covers 14 residues. V gave up 6 bases and J gave up 4 bases, with 15 bases separating them. As DNA, the CDR3 is TGTGCCAGCAGACCGGGTCCCACGACAGAGACCCAGTACTTC. It encodes CASRPGPTTETQYF.

V usage is TRBV5-5 and J usage is TRBJ2-7, with D hard to call. Trimming took 4 bases from V and 3 from J, leaving 14 bases between them. CDR1 is SGHKS and CDR2 is YYEKEE in the germline V gene (reference sequence). The CDR3 spans 14 residues. In DNA, the CDR3 is TGTGCCAGCAGCACGGTTACGACTGTCTACGAGCAGTACGTC. Translation: CASSTVTTVYEQYV.

This clonotype has just a few counts. The rearrangement joins TRBV20-1 to TRBJ2-5; D could derive from TRBD1 or TRBD2 (5 bases each). V lost 3 bases and J lost 2, with 13 bases in between. The CDR3 loop spans 14 amino acids. Germline values: CDR1 DFQATT, CDR2 SNEGSKA (reference sequence). CDR3 coding DNA: TGCAGTGCTAGGAGGGTGGGGCCACAAGAGACCCAGTACTTC. Protein product: CSARRVGPQETQYF.

The chain carries TRBV11-2 and TRBJ2-4, with D unclear. The CDR3 length is 13 residues. Trimming removed 5 bases from V and 0 bases from J, with 5 bases in between. Germline V gene sequence: CDR1 SGHAT, CDR2 FQNNGV. CDR3 sequence reads: CASSGVAKNIQYF. In nucleotides, the CDR3 is TGTGCCAGCAGCGGGGTAGCCAAAAACATTCAGTACTTC.

The V and J genes are TRBV6-5 and TRBJ1-5, with 8 positions matching TRBD1. Germline CDR1 MNHEY, CDR2 SVGAGI. J gave up 2 bases and V 0 bases, and 0 bases lay outside the gene matches. This CDR3 contains 15 residues. The CDR3 sequence is CASSYSGQGNQPQHF. DNA of the CDR3: TGTGCCAGCAGTTACTCGGGACAGGGCAATCAGCCCCAGCATTTT.

This clonotype was counted between two and nine times. CDR3 nucleotides: TGTGCGACAAGGGGACAGGGGGGAAACAATGAGCAGTTCTTC. This sequence encodes CATRGQGGNNEQFF. The chain recombines TRBV7-2 with TRBJ2-1, with 11 bases identical to TRBD1. Germline assignment: CDR1 SGHTA and CDR2 FQGNSA. This CDR3 contains 14 residues.

The chain links TRBV7-2 to TRBJ1-2, with D uncertain. Germline V gene sequence: CDR1 SGHTA, CDR2 FQGNSA. The CDR3 runs to 11 residues. Trimming removed 5 bases from V and 7 bases from J, with 8 bases in between. CDR3 region: CASSRGGGYTF. The CDR3 region has the DNA TGTGCCAGCAGCCGAGGCGGTGGCTACACCTTC.

This clonotype came up many times. CDR3 in DNA: TGCGCCAGCAGCTTTTACGGGGAGCTGTTTTTT. Its translation is CASSFYGELFF. The chain combines TRBV5-1 with TRBJ2-2; no clear D gene. The V end was cut by 2 bases, the J end by 7 bases, with 3 bases between. Germline V gene data show CDR1 as SGHRS and CDR2 as YFSETQ. This CDR3 contains 11 residues.

The genes are TRBV7-8 and TRBJ1-5, with D possibly being TRBD1 (6 bases). Germline V CDR1 and CDR2: SGHVS, FQNEAQ. Trimming took off 5 bases at V and 1 base at J, with 12 bases between the two ends. CDR3 length: 15 amino acids. The CDR3 reads CASSPLDRSNQPQHF. As DNA, the CDR3 is TGTGCCAGCAGCCCCCTCGACAGGAGCAATCAGCCCCAGCATTTT.

This clonotype showed up just a few times. V and J are TRBV7-9 and TRBJ2-7, with 10 nucleotides matching TRBD1. The CDR3 totals 15 residues. V lost 8 bases to trimming and J lost 5 bases; unmatched junction nucleotides: 12. Germline loops: CDR1 SEHNR, CDR2 FQNEAQ (reference sequence). Written as DNA, the CDR3 is TGTGCCAGCCTAAGGGGGGACAGGGGTGTCGACGAGCAGTACTTC. Amino acids: CASLRGDRGVDEQYF.

The V and J genes are TRBV7-3 and TRBJ1-1, with 8 bases identical to TRBD1. V lost 5 bases to trimming and J lost 11 bases; unmatched junction nucleotides: 7. This CDR3 is 12 amino acids long. The V gene's germline CDR1 is SGHTA and CDR2 FQGTGA. The CDR3: CASSTGGDPAFF. In nucleotides, the CDR3 is TGTGCCAGCAGCACAGGGGGGGACCCGGCTTTCTTT.

The chain combines TRBV4-2 with TRBJ2-5; D unresolved. The germline V gene has CDR1 LGHNA and CDR2 YNFKEQ. The V and J ends lost 3 bases and 1 base respectively, with 9 bases between them. The CDR3 is 14 residues long. The CDR3: CASSQPSTQETQYF. DNA for the CDR3: TGTGCCAGCAGCCAGCCCTCTACCCAAGAGACCCAGTACTTC.

This clonotype was detected only a few times. The CDR3 coding sequence is TGTGCCAGCTCACCACCAGCGGGCTATGGCTACACCTTC. It specifies CASSPPAGYGYTF. V usage is TRBV18 and J usage is TRBJ1-2; D gene ambiguous. Germline V lookup: CDR1 KGHSH, CDR2 LQKENI. V was clipped by 0 bases and J by 4 bases, with 6 bases between them. The CDR3 spans 13 residues.

This clonotype showed up just a few times. The V call is TRBV7-9, the J call TRBJ1-6; 8 nucleotides match TRBD1. CDR1 is SEHNR, CDR2 FQNEAQ, per germline (reference sequence). The junction had 3 bases not matched to a gene; V was cut back by 5 bases and J by 18 bases. The CDR3 extends over 10 amino acids. This CDR3 reads CASSPDRGHF. Written as DNA, the CDR3 is TGTGCCAGCAGCCCTGACAGGGGCCACTTT.

This clonotype was observed a few times. The V and J genes are TRBV6-2 or TRBV6-3 and TRBJ2-5; 7 bases match TRBD2. Germline CDR1 and CDR2: MNHEY and SVGEGT. This CDR3 is built from 15 residues. J was trimmed by 5 bases and V by 6 bases; bases with no gene match: 12. CDR3 bases: TGTGCCAGCAGATGGGAAGGCGGGGGTAGGGAGACCCAGTACTTC. Amino acid sequence: CASRWEGGGRETQYF.

The chain links TRBV6-2 or TRBV6-3 to TRBJ2-1; D perhaps matches TRBD2 (6 bases). Per the germline V gene, CDR1 is MNHEY and CDR2 is SVGEGT. Trimming cost V 4 bases and J 14 bases, with 18 bases left between them. The CDR3 has 13 amino acids. The CDR3, as DNA: TGTGCCAGCAGTTTAACTAGCCTCCTGGGGGAGTTCTTC. Translation: CASSLTSLLGEFF.

This clonotype came up a few times. V is TRBV6-6 and J is TRBJ1-2; D not resolved. V lost 3 bases, J lost 6 bases, and 8 bases lay in between. There are 12 residues in the CDR3. Looked up from germline, CDR1 is MNHNY and CDR2 is SVGAGI (reference sequence). DNA of the CDR3: TGTGCCAGCAGTTATAACGGGGATGGCTACACCTTC. The encoded protein is CASSYNGDGYTF.

This clonotype has a handful of counts. J is TRBJ2-1 and V is TRBV11-2; TRBD1 matches at 7 bases. Germline CDR1 reads SGHAT; CDR2 reads FQNNGV. V shed 3 bases and J 5 bases; nucleotides not matched to a gene: 1. The CDR3 runs 13 residues. CDR3 sequence reads: CASSLDRHNEQFF. In DNA form, the CDR3 reads TGTGCCAGCAGCTTGGACAGGCACAATGAGCAGTTCTTC.

This rearrangement joins TRBV7-2 to TRBJ2-3; D not resolved. V was shortened by 5 bases and J by 6 bases, with 15 bases between the two germline ends. CDR1 and CDR2 from the germline V gene are SGHTA and FQGNSA. CDR3 size: 14 residues. DNA for the CDR3: TGTGCCAGCAGCGTGATCGCCCGGGTGGATACGCAGTATTTT. Translating it yields CASSVIARVDTQYF.

The chain uses TRBV5-1 and TRBJ2-7, with 7 nucleotides matching TRBD1. Germline V gives CDR1 SGHRS, CDR2 YFSETQ. CDR3 length equals 14 residues. J was trimmed by 2 bases and V by 2 bases; bases with no gene match: 4. In nucleotides, the CDR3 is TGCGCCAGCAGCTTAAGGACAGGTCCCTACGAGCAGTACGTC. Its translation: CASSLRTGPYEQYV.

This clonotype was seen a few times. This sequence joins TRBV9 and TRBJ1-3; no clear D. This CDR3 region has 15 residues. Germline values: CDR1 SGDLS, CDR2 YYNGEE. Trimming removed 4 bases from V and 4 bases from J, with 15 bases in between. The CDR3 DNA reads as TGTGCCAGCAGCCTAGAGGGAGGGCTCGGAAACACCATATATTTT. This translates into CASSLEGGLGNTIYF.

This clonotype was counted only a few times. The CDR3 DNA follows: TGTGCCAGCAGAACGACAGGGGATGGCTATGGCTACACCTTC. Protein: CASRTTGDGYGYTF. V gene TRBV6-2 or TRBV6-3 combines with J gene TRBJ1-2, with 8 bases that match TRBD1. This CDR3 is built from 14 residues. Trimming cost V 6 bases and J 4 bases; bases outside gene matches: 7. Germline V gives CDR1 MNHEY, CDR2 SVGEGT.

The table lists this clonotype with a few counts. The V and J genes are TRBV2 and TRBJ2-1; 11 bases agree with TRBD1. Germline values: CDR1 SNHLY, CDR2 FYNNEI. The CDR3 totals 15 residues. Losses at the gene ends were 5 bases for V and 8 bases for J; bases not matched to a gene: 8. CDR3 in amino acids: CASSRDRGFKDEQFF. CDR3 DNA sequence: TGTGCCAGCAGTAGGGACAGGGGGTTTAAGGATGAGCAGTTCTTC.

This clonotype was seen more than once but under ten times. The chain has TRBV7-3 and TRBJ1-6; unclear D gene. V was cut by 0 bases and J by 10 bases, with 7 bases left in between. From germline, CDR1 is SGHTA and CDR2 FQGTGA. The CDR3 consists of 13 residues. In nucleotides, the CDR3 is TGTGCCAGCAGCTTAACGCAGGAGTCACCCCTCCACTTT. As protein: CASSLTQESPLHF. The full variable domain, rest sourced from reference TRBV7-3 and TRBJ1-6, is GAGVSQTPSNKVTEKGKYVELRCDPISGHTALYWYRQSLGQGPEFLIYFQGTGAADDSGLPNDRFFAVRPEGSVSTLKIQRTERGDSAVYLCASSLTQESPLHFGNGTRLTVT.

The chain combines TRBV12-3 or TRBV12-4 with TRBJ2-6; TRBD1 aligns across 7 bases. After removal of 2 bases from V and 10 bases from J, the junction contained 5 bases not matched to a gene. CDR3 length: 14 residues. CDR3: CASSLTRTGNVLTF. Written as DNA, the CDR3 is TGTGCCAGCAGTTTAACCCGGACAGGAAACGTCCTGACTTTC.

In this sample, this clonotype turned up many times. The V call is TRBV12-3 or TRBV12-4, the J call TRBJ2-3; maybe TRBD2 (5 bases). Between the trimmed V and J ends, which lost 3 bases and 4 bases, there was a span of 8 bases. This CDR3 has 13 residues. The CDR3 region has the DNA TGTGCCAGCAGTTTTCTAGCTGCAGATACGCAGTATTTT. It yields the protein CASSFLAADTQYF.

This clonotype has a handful of counts. The gene calls are TRBV4-1 and TRBJ1-5, with a weak D call TRBD1 (6 bases). The ends were cut back, 3 bases at V and 2 bases at J, with 14 bases in the middle. The V gene's germline CDR1 is MGHRA and CDR2 YSYEKL. The CDR3 sequence is 16 residues long. In nucleotides, the CDR3 is TGCGCCAGCAGCCAGGGCTCTAGGGGGGGCAATCAGCCCCAGCATTTT. It specifies CASSQGSRGGNQPQHF.

V usage is TRBV5-4 and J usage is TRBJ2-3; 10 bases map to TRBD2. The CDR3 runs to 19 residues. V shed 3 bases and J 0 bases; nucleotides not matched to a gene: 13. Germline V gene sequence: CDR1 SGHNT, CDR2 YYREEE (reference sequence). In DNA, the CDR3 is TGTGCCAGCAGCTATCGGGCTAGCGGGGGCGCATCTAGCACAGATACGCAGTATTTT. This encodes CASSYRASGGASSTDTQYF.

This clonotype was counted between two and nine times. The chain uses TRBV7-2 and TRBJ1-1; D may be TRBD1 (6 bases). The CDR3 is made up of 17 amino acids. CDR1 is SGHTA, CDR2 FQGNSA, per germline. V lost 4 bases, J lost 8 bases, and 26 bases lay in between. The CDR3 loop reads CASSSSSIQGMTSEAFF. CDR3 nucleotides: TGTGCCAGCAGCTCGTCATCGATACAGGGTATGACCTCCGAAGCTTTCTTT.

The gene calls are TRBV20-1 and TRBJ2-5; 9 nucleotides align to TRBD2. This CDR3 region has 15 residues. Germline V lookup: CDR1 DFQATT, CDR2 SNEGSKA (reference sequence). With 6 bases clipped from V and 5 bases from J, the junction kept 13 bases outside the gene matches. The CDR3 loop is CSATRRGGLPETQYF. The CDR3 DNA sequence: TGCAGTGCGACGAGGCGGGGGGGCCTCCCGGAGACCCAGTACTTC.

This clonotype was observed a few times. The chain couples TRBV7-2 to TRBJ1-1; perhaps TRBD1 as D (5 bases). Germline values: CDR1 SGHTA, CDR2 FQGNSA. The ends were cut back, 1 base at V and 5 bases at J, with 14 bases in the middle. The CDR3 spans 15 residues. This CDR3 reads CASSLGGTQGTEAFF. CDR3 in DNA: TGTGCCAGCAGCTTAGGGGGGACCCAGGGAACTGAAGCTTTCTTT.